Below are 4 T cell receptor beta chains sequenced from a single sample in a study of blood T cell repertoires in COVID-19. TCRdb keeps only in-frame clones here, not all; method: immunoSEQ multiplex PCR. The table includes 250,000 to 300,000 clones, 85% detected once. Sequences were obtained from peripheral blood. These receptor sequences come from a man aged 50-59 years with active or convalescent COVID-19.

The chain joins TRBV9 to TRBJ2-1; 8 nucleotides match TRBD2. CDR1 and CDR2 (germline): SGDLS, YYNGEE. Trimming at V came to 3 bases and at J to 1 base, leaving 3 bases not matched to a gene. The CDR3 sequence is 15 residues long. The CDR3 here is CASSAAGESYNEQFF. DNA for the CDR3: TGTGCCAGCAGCGCAGCGGGAGAGTCCTACAATGAGCAGTTCTTC.

The chain links TRBV28 to TRBJ1-5; a possible D gene is TRBD1 (6 bases). The CDR3 has 15 residues. Per the germline V gene, CDR1 is MDHEN and CDR2 is SYDVKM. Trimming shortened V by 3 bases and J by 3 bases, and 12 bases separated the two germline ends. The CDR3 DNA sequence: TGTGCCAGCAGTTTCTCCGGGGGGGCCAATCAGCCCCAGCATTTT. It specifies CASSFSGGANQPQHF.

CDR3 residues: CASSSSFGPSVIETQYF. As DNA, the CDR3 is TGTGCCAGCAGCTCTAGCTTTGGGCCTAGCGTTATAGAGACCCAGTACTTC. The rearrangement links TRBV9 to TRBJ2-5, with a possible D match to TRBD2 (6 bases). The CDR3 contains 17 residues. V dropped 4 bases and J dropped 4 bases, with 23 bases sitting between them. Per the germline V gene, CDR1 is SGDLS and CDR2 is YYNGEE. Full variable domain (remainder filled in from reference TRBV9 and TRBJ2-5): DSGVTQTPKHLITATGQRVTLRCSPRSGDLSVYWYQQSLDQGLQFLIQYYNGEERAKGNILERFSAQQFPDLHSELNLSSLELGDSALYFCASSSSFGPSVIETQYFGPGTRLLVL.

This clone appeared once. The V gene is TRBV6-4, the J gene TRBJ1-4; tentatively, D is TRBD1 (6 bases). CDR1 is MRHNA, CDR2 SNTAGT, per germline. The V end lost 0 bases, the J end lost 13 bases, and 27 bases lay between the germline ends. This CDR3 contains 18 residues. The CDR3 DNA follows: TGTGCCAGCAGTGACTCGTCTCGAGTTCGGGACACCTGTTGTGGACTGTTTTTT. It yields the protein CASSDSSRVRDTCCGLFF.